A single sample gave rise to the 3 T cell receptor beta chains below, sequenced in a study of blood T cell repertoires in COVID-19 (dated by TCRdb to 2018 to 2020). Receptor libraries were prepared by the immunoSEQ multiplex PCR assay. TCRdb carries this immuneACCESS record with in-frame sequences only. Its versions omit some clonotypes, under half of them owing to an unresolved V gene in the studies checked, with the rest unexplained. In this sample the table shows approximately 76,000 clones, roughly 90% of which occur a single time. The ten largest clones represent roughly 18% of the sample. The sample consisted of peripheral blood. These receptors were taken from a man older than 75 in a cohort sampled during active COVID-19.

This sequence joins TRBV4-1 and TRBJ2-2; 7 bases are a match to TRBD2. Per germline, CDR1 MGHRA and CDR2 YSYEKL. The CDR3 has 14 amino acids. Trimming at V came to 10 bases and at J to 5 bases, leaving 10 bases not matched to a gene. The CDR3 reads CATTRGFGTGELFF. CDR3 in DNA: TGCGCCACAACGCGGGGGTTCGGAACCGGGGAGCTGTTTTTT.

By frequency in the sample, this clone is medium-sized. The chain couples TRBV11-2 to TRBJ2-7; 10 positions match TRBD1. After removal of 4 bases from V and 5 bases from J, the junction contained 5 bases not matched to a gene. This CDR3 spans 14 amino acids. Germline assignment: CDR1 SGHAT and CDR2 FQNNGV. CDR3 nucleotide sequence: TGTGCCAGCAGCTCCGGGACAGGGGACGACGAGCAGTACTTC. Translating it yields CASSSGTGDDEQYF.

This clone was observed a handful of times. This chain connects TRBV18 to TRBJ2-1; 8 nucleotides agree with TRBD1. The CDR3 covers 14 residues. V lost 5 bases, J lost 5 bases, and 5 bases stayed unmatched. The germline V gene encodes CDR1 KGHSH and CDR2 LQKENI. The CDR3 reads CASSRTGNDNEQFF. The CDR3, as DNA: TGTGCCAGCTCAAGGACAGGGAATGACAATGAGCAGTTCTTC.